This T cell receptor (beta chain) was recovered during a study of T cells in localized non-small cell lung cancer. Study conclusions and caveats: Analysis by sequencing included only one tumor region, so heterogeneity remains possible. Elevated blood T cell density was associated with longer overall survival.

Worth noting for this clone: Antigen: not known.

Profiled with immunoSEQ multiplex PCR; TCRdb holds only in-frame clones, not every one. Seen here are about 35,000 clones, around 92% observed once, and the top ten hold approximately 2.2%. The CDR3 is 14 amino acids. Trimming shortened V by 4 bases and J by 4 bases, and 13 bases separated the two germline ends. The germline V gene encodes CDR1 MNHNS and CDR2 SASEGT. The sample here was peripheral blood, taken before any cancer treatment. This TCR was sampled from a female donor over 55 with stage I lung adenocarcinoma. The chain couples TRBV6-1 to TRBJ1-1, with a weak D call TRBD1 (5 bases). The DNA for the CDR3 is TGTGCCAGCAGTGTCCTACTAGGGGCCACTGAAGCTTTCTTT. It codes for CASSVLLGATEAFF.